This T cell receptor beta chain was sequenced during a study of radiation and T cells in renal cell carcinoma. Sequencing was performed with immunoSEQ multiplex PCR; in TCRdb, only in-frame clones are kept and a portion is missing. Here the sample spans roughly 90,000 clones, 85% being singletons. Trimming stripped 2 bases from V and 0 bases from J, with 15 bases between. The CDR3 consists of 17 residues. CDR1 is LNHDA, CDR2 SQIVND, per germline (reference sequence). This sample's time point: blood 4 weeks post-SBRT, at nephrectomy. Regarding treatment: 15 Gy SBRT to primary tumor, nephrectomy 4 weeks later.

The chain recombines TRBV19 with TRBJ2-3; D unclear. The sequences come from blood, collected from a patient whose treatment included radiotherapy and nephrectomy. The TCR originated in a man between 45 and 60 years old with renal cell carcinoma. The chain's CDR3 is CASSISPYGPSTDTQYF. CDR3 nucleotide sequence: TGTGCCAGTAGTATATCCCCCTATGGCCCTAGCACAGATACGCAGTATTTT.